The clone carrying this TCR beta chain turned up a few times. The antigen remains unidentified. TCRdb independently ran MiXCR on the reads; one entry per CDR3 protein. The sample has approximately 170,000 distinct CDR3 sequences; roughly a sixth are singletons. The sample is drawn from a study of T cell repertoires in cytomegalovirus infection. Study in general: Public TCR beta signatures were indicative of both CMV infection and a matching HLA type. Study results and caveats: Predominance within the ex vivo response was attributable to HLA-C-restricted CMV-specific TCR beta clonotypes. The study identified carriers of CMV plus the relevant HLA from cumulative public TCR beta family frequency.

V was shortened by 5 bases and J by 1 base, with 17 bases between the two germline ends. CDR1 and CDR2 (germline): SQVTM, ANQGSEA. The CDR3 length is 16 residues. The sample was CD8+ T cells from PBMCs. This receptor was identified in a human donor in good health (CMV status not recorded). Some clones in this sample may be carry-over from other donors' samples. The chain has TRBV29-1 and TRBJ2-2, with D tentatively TRBD1 (5 bases). The CDR3, as DNA: TGCAGCGTTCAATCCTGGCAGGGCGGGAACACCGGGGAGCTGTTTTTT. Translated: CSVQSWQGGNTGELFF.